This section outlines one T cell receptor (beta chain) sequence together with its context. This clonotype was observed a few times. What antigen it recognizes has not been identified. Base quality data are lacking; no much larger clone is found one base away. V is pared back by 5 bases and J by 8 bases, with 12 bases lying between the germline termini. The CDR3 runs 13 amino acids, cysteine and phenylalanine included. The DNA shown is the 39-base CDR3, in frame from base 1. Libraries of naive CD8 T cells were generated from roughly 21,000 to 960,000 sorted cells, with 10%, 30% or 50% of the purified RNA used. On a BD FACSAria II, naive CD8 T cells were FACS-sorted as CD8+CD4-CCR7+CD45RA+ and collected into RLT Plus buffer. Ten to eleven TCR copies' worth of Jurkat RNA were spiked into about 20,000-1,100,000 naive CD8 T cell samples to test detection sensitivity. Enrichment of CD8 T cells was performed with RosetteSep CD8+ T Cell Enrichment Cocktail and Ficoll-Paque, after which ACK red cell lysis was carried out.

This record belongs to a study of molecular identifiers for immune sequencing clone quantification (dated by TCRdb to about 2018). The study in broad terms: For a replicate experiment, RNA from approximately 20,000 or 100,000 naive CD8 T cells was divided into five aliquots, and four of the five aliquots were sequenced. This methods study benchmarked molecular-identifier clustering-based TCR repertoire sequencing (MIDCIRS) and TCR RNA copy counting, using CD8 T cells to do so.

The library was obtained by PCR. This sample was sequenced with an Illumina HiSeq 4000. Bulk TCR libraries were made following a previously described method, with the TCR primers given in Table S5. Total RNA was purified with the Qiagen AllPrep DNA/RNA kit. Before analysis, reads from multiple sequencing runs of one library were combined. Regarding the original processing steps: Reads were retained only if their TCR constant sequence matched exactly, and those retained reads were trimmed to 150 nt and grouped according to their 12-nt molecular barcodes. Reads inside each barcode group were sub-clustered using a 15% Levenshtein threshold, and a quality-weighted consensus sequence was constructed for each RNA molecule. Non-functional sequences were discarded, and so were lower-count sequences lying one edit away from another sequence. Based on a fit of two negative binomial distributions, barcode sub-clusters having less than 20% of the maximum read count were discarded. TCRdb trimmed the raw reads at Q25, called clones with MiXCR and kept productive beta chains. CDR3 protein sequences are deduplicated, and each keeps its most common genes and DNA. For this entry, the V and J calls and clone size follow TCRdb and not the study's own pipeline. The table for this sample lists approximately 670,000 distinct CDR3 sequences; 15% to 20% of them were counted only once. Together, the top ten hold around 0.9% of the sample.

Study-wide findings and limitations: Modeling estimated 2.5 to 3.5 recovered TCR RNA copies per cell, compared with about 10 by digital PCR, which implies about 32% capture efficiency. Spiked-in Jurkat TCR RNA (approximately 10 copies' worth), which is not part of the donor repertoire, was contained in the naive libraries. In CMV-specific effector cells, clones with more than 20 RNA copies accounted for over 97% of molecules, whereas in naive cells such clones accounted for under 1%. When barcode sub-clustering was left out, chimeric consensus sequences inflated TCR diversity, with chimeras reaching as high as 47%. A single cell's worth of spiked-in Jurkat TCR RNA was reported detectable even among around 1 million naive CD8 T cells. Highly expanded clone sizes could be underestimated if identical TCR molecules share a barcode.

The source of this sequence is a human donor in good health. Some libraries in this study had Jurkat cell RNA spiked in. The chain was built from TRBV12-3 or TRBV12-4 and TRBJ1-4; a tentative D call is TRBD1 (5 bases match). Sequenced input: naive CD8+ T cells from blood, with Jurkat cell RNA spiked in. Explained via the paper, the cell subset or site label denotes: FACS-sorted CD8+CD4-CCR7+CD45RA+ naive T cells. The CDR3 has the sequence CASSLGKGEKLFF. The DNA sequence is TGTGCCAGCAGTCTGGGCAAGGGGGAAAAACTGTTTTTT.